This T cell receptor (beta chain) was identified during a study of T-cell memory formation after mild COVID-19 (dated by TCRdb to the early 2020s). Some background on the complete study: TCR sequence clusters from the two donors were found to be largely donor specific. In a couple of donors, T-cell clones that expanded and contracted after mild COVID-19 were tracked by sequencing TCRalpha and TCRbeta repertoires over time. The cohort comprised two young, previously healthy adult volunteers, one female and one male. Broad study findings and their caveats: Clones that contracted from day 15 to 85 showed balanced CD4/CD8 phenotypes, whereas a second wave of clones that expanded from day 15 to 37 leaned towards CD4+. SARS-CoV-2 specificity of the second-wave clones peaking on day 37 was not confirmed. Only two mild cases were covered in the study, and larger cohorts including severe cases with pre-infection samples were considered necessary. Contracting CD4+ clones were found mainly in CM and EM memory subsets, while CD8+ clones were enriched in EMRA. Some responding clones were found in pre-infection memory, which suggests that pre-existing cross-reactive memory T cells took part in the SARS-CoV-2 response.

PBMCs were isolated by Ficoll-Paque density gradient centrifugation. Data came from an Illumina NovaSeq 6000. TCRalpha and TCRbeta cDNA libraries were constructed by 5'RACE with constant-segment primers, with sample barcodes and unique molecular identifiers being introduced. RNA was extracted from every sample with Trizol reagent. Libraries were amplified in two PCR steps, with a second sample barcode and Illumina TruSeq adapters added in the second step. Sequencing of libraries was performed on an Illumina NovaSeq with 2 x 150 bp paired-end reads. On the authors' methods: Demultiplexing of reads and collapsing into UMI-guided consensus sequences were performed with migec v1.2.7. Using mixcr v2.1.11, UMI consensuses were aligned to TRA and TRB V and J templates and then assembled into clonotypes. A clonotype was counted as expanded or contracted only if both edgeR and NoisET called the change significant, with noise models trained on biological replicates. edgeR calls used a false discovery rate-adjusted p below 0.01 and a log2 fold-change threshold of 1. As an exploratory analysis of dynamics, PCA with hierarchical clustering was applied to max-normalized trajectories of the 1000 most abundant clonotypes. Separately sequenced CD4+ and CD8+ repertoires were used to assign the CD4 or CD8 phenotype of responding clones. TCRdb applied fastp at Q25 and MiXCR to the public reads, then kept only in-frame beta chains. Identical CDR3 proteins give one entry, which carries the most common genes and DNA. The V and J calls and clone size are TCRdb's, not the authors'. Present in this sample are hundreds of thousands of distinct CDR3 sequences, about a fifth of which were seen just once. The ten largest account for around 8.4% of the sample.

With respect to this clonotype: What this receptor recognizes is not known. No base-level quality is on record; no much larger clone is a single base apart.

CDR1 and CDR2 are read off the germline V gene (reference sequence) as LNHNV and YYDKDF. The cysteine opens and the phenylalanine closes a CDR3 of 15 amino acids. The only DNA kept is the CDR3, 45 bases in frame from the first base. The germline ends are 9 bases apart after V is trimmed by 0 bases and J by 1 base. The sample consisted of PBMCs or a T cell subset sorted from them (not recorded which). This TCR came from an adult woman who had mild COVID-19 (a few samples of this study predate the infection). The sample titles of this study are shuffled in the database, so cell type and time point are left out; the donor was told from shared clones. The V gene is TRBV15 and the J gene is TRBJ2-5, with no reliable assignment of the D segment. This receptor has the CDR3 CATSRDRAFQETQYF. The bases are TGTGCCACCAGCAGAGATCGTGCCTTCCAAGAGACCCAGTACTTC.